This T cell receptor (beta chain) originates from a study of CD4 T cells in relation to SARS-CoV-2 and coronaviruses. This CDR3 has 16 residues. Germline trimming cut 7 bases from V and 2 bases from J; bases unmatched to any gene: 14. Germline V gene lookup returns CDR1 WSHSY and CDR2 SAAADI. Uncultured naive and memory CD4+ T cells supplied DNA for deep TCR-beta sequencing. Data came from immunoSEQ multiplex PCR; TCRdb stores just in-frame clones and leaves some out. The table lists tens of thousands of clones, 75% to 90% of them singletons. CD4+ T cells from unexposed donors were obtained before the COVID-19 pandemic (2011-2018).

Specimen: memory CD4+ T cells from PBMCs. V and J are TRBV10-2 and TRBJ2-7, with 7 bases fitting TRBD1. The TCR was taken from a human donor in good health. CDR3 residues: CASTGSGGFGPYEQYF. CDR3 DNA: TGCGCCAGCACCGGGTCAGGGGGTTTCGGGCCCTACGAGCAGTACTTC.